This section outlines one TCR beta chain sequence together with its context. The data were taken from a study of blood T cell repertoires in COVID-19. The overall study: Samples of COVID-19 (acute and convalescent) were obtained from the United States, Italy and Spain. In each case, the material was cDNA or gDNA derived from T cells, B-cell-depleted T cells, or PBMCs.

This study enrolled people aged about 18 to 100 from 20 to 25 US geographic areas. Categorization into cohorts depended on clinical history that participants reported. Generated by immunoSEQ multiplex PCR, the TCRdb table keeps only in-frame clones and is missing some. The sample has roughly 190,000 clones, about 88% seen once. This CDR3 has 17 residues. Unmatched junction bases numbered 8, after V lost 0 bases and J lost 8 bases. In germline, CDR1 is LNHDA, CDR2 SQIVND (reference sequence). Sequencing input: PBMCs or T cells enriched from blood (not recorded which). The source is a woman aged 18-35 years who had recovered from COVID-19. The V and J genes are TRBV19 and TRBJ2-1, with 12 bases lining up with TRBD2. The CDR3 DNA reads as TGTGCCAGTAGTATAGAAAGCCGACTAGCGGGAGTGCATGAGCAGTTCTTC. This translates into CASSIESRLAGVHEQFF.